This TCR beta chain was identified during a study of blood T cell repertoires in COVID-19. Only in-frame clones appear in the TCRdb table, and some are missing; sequencing was by immunoSEQ multiplex PCR. The table lists roughly 220,000 clones, approximately 80% of them singletons. This CDR3 has 16 residues. Unmatched junction bases numbered 5, after V lost 0 bases and J lost 5 bases. Looked up from germline, CDR1 is KGHSH and CDR2 is LQKENI. Sequencing was performed on PBMCs or T cells enriched from blood (not recorded which). The chain has TRBV18 and TRBJ2-3; 10 bases are shared with TRBD2. This receptor was taken from a man between 40 and 49 years old who had recovered from COVID-19. CDR3 in DNA: TGTGCCAGCTCACCACCCCAGCGGGGGGGCCGAGATACGCAGTATTTT. Translated, it gives CASSPPQRGGRDTQYF. Drawing the rest from reference TRBV18 and TRBJ2-3, the complete variable domain is NAGVMQNPRHLVRRRGQEARLRCSPMKGHSHVYWYRQLPEEGLKFMVYLQKENIIDESGMPKERFSAEFPKEGPSILRIQQVVRGDSAAYFCASSPPQRGGRDTQYFGPGTRLTVL.